The 10 T cell receptor beta chains reported below all come from one sample, sequenced in a study of response to subunit inactivated influenza vaccine. TCRdb used MiXCR to reprocess the RT-PCR reads, holding one entry per CDR3 protein. This sample yields hundreds of thousands of distinct CDR3 sequences, of which roughly 18% are seen a single time; roughly a tenth belongs to the top ten. The sequencing here drew on PBMCs from blood, taken more than 4 days after vaccination. These receptors were collected from a man aged 50 to 60 who received an inactivated influenza vaccine.

The gene calls are TRBV24-1 and TRBJ1-1, with 9 nucleotides matching TRBD1. Trimming at V came to 6 bases and at J to 0 bases, leaving 1 base not matched to a gene. Germline CDR1 reads KGHDR; CDR2 reads SFDVKD. CDR3 length equals 14 residues. As DNA, the CDR3 is TGTGCCACCAGTACAGGGGGCATGAACACTGAAGCTTTCTTT. This codes for CATSTGGMNTEAFF.

This clonotype was observed once. The V and J genes are TRBV30 and TRBJ2-5; a possible D gene is TRBD1 (5 bases). This CDR3 comprises 15 residues. Trimming took off 1 base at V and 1 base at J, with 13 bases between the two ends. Germline V CDR1 and CDR2: GTSNPN, SVGIG (reference sequence). The CDR3 nucleotides read TGTGCCTGGAGTGGACAGTCCGGATTCCAAGAGACCCAGTACTTC. Its protein is CAWSGQSGFQETQYF.

This clonotype came up a few times. This chain uses TRBV9 with TRBJ1-2; D remains unclear. The V end lost 2 bases, the J end lost 8 bases, and 13 bases lay between the germline ends. The CDR3 sequence is 13 residues long. Germline V gene data show CDR1 as SGDLS and CDR2 as YYNGEE. CDR3 sequence (DNA): TGTGCCAGCAGCGTCGGGCCGCTGGAGGGCTACACCTTC. Its protein is CASSVGPLEGYTF. Full variable domain (rest looked up from reference TRBV9 and TRBJ1-2): DSGVTQTPKHLITATGQRVTLRCSPRSGDLSVYWYQQSLDQGLQFLIQYYNGEERAKGNILERFSAQQFPDLHSELNLSSLELGDSALYFCASSVGPLEGYTFGSGTRLTVV.

The rearrangement links TRBV6-1 to TRBJ2-1; D is tentatively TRBD1 or TRBD2 (5 bases each). The CDR3 is made up of 14 amino acids. V lost 6 bases, J lost 7 bases, and 16 bases lay in between. Germline CDR1 is MNHNS and CDR2 is SASEGT. CDR3 in amino acids: CASRNTGTANEQFF. As DNA, the CDR3 is TGTGCCAGCAGAAATACCGGGACCGCTAATGAGCAGTTCTTC.

This clonotype was seen only a few times. This chain links TRBV12-3 or TRBV12-4 with TRBJ2-7; D tentatively reads TRBD1 or TRBD2 (6 bases each). CDR3 length: 13 amino acids. Between the trimmed V and J ends, which lost 3 bases and 5 bases, there was a span of 11 bases. CDR3 nucleotides: TGTGCCAGCAGTTTGGACGGGGGCCACGAGCAGTACTTC. Translation: CASSLDGGHEQYF.

This clonotype was seen a few times. The germline gene is not matched at one end of the junction; a read error may be the cause. The chain combines TRBV12-3 or TRBV12-4 with TRBJ1-3, with a weak D call TRBD1 (5 bases). This CDR3 contains 12 residues. CDR3 protein: CASSAPPGFIHF. CDR3 nucleotide sequence: TGTGCCAGTTCAGCCCCCCCAGGGTTTATTCATTTT.

The sample holds many counts of this clonotype. The chain links TRBV15 to TRBJ2-7; TRBD1 is a possible D gene (6 bases). The CDR3 totals 15 residues. The V gene's germline CDR1 is LNHNV and CDR2 YYDKDF (reference sequence). Trimming removed 2 bases at V and 0 bases at J, with 11 bases between. The CDR3 DNA reads as TGTGCCACCAGCAGATATGAGGACAGCTCCTACGAGCAGTACTTC. Amino acids: CATSRYEDSSYEQYF.

This clonotype was counted ten times or more. The chain uses TRBV7-2 and TRBJ2-2, with 13 bases aligning to TRBD2. Trimming at V came to 1 base and at J to 4 bases, leaving 0 bases not matched to a gene. CDR1 and CDR2 from the germline V gene are SGHTA and FQGNSA. The CDR3 totals 16 residues. CDR3 sequence: CASSLGLAGGTGELFF. CDR3 nucleotides: TGTGCCAGCAGCTTAGGACTAGCGGGGGGCACCGGGGAGCTGTTTTTT.

V and J are TRBV28 and TRBJ2-1; 11 bases line up with TRBD2. The CDR3 has 15 amino acids. Germline V lookup: CDR1 MDHEN, CDR2 SYDVKM. J was trimmed by 4 bases and V by 8 bases; bases with no gene match: 7. The CDR3 protein is CASLSGGAVYNEQFF. The CDR3 coding sequence is TGTGCCAGCCTTAGCGGGGGGGCCGTTTACAATGAGCAGTTCTTC. Supplemented by reference TRBV28 and TRBJ2-1, the full variable domain reads DVKVTQSSRYLVKRTGEKVFLECVQDMDHENMFWYRQDPGLGLRLIYFSYDVKMKEKGDIPEGYSVSREKKERFSLILESASTNQTSMYLCASLSGGAVYNEQFFGPGTRLTVL.

The sample holds a few counts of this clonotype. V gene TRBV5-1 combines with J gene TRBJ1-1; 10 bases are shared with TRBD1. Germline CDR1 is SGHRS and CDR2 is YFSETQ. This CDR3 has 17 residues. V lost 6 bases, J lost 6 bases, and 17 bases stayed unmatched. DNA of the CDR3: TGCGCCAGCACCAGTCGGGGGACAGGGGTTTTAGGGTCTGAAGCTTTCTTT. This gives the protein CASTSRGTGVLGSEAFF.